This is a list of T cell receptor beta chains from one sample in a study of T-cell memory formation after mild COVID-19. TCRdb independently ran MiXCR on the 5' RACE reads; one entry per CDR3 protein. Among more than 400,000 distinct CDR3 sequences listed, over 15% were seen once. Sequences were obtained from PBMCs or a T cell subset sorted from them (not recorded which). The receptors originated from an adult woman who had mild COVID-19 (a few samples of this study predate the infection). Cell type and time point are not known. The CDR3 runs from the conserved cysteine through the conserved F or W. Each record gives: V gene, J gene, D gene, CDR3 length, clone size, CDR3 DNA, CDR3 protein. D genes are given only for firm matches. A clone size is listed for some rows: how often the clone was seen (once, few, many), or a class if it is expanded.

TRBV7-2,TRBJ1-2,NA,11,NA,TGTGCCAGCAGCTTTAGGGTAAACTACACCTTC,CASSFRVNYTF
TRBV7-8,TRBJ1-6,TRBD1,13,few,TGTGCCAGCAGCAGGCGGGACAGGCCACCCCTCCACTTT,CASSRRDRPPLHF
TRBV5-5,TRBJ2-7,TRBD1,13,few,TGTGCCAGCAGCACACAGGGGACCTACGAGCAGTACTTC,CASSTQGTYEQYF
TRBV5-6,TRBJ2-5,NA,16,NA,TGTGCCAGCAGCTTGTCTCTCAGGGGCTATGGAGAGACCCAGTACTTC,CASSLSLRGYGETQYF
TRBV12-3/TRBV12-4,TRBJ2-5,NA,14,few,TGTGCCAGCAGTTTAGTGGAAGGGGCAGGGACCCAGTACTTC,CASSLVEGAGTQYF
TRBV28,TRBJ2-3,TRBD1,15,few,TGTGCCAGCAGGGGACAGGGGGTTGGCACAGATACGCAGTATTTT,CASRGQGVGTDTQYF
TRBV19,TRBJ1-5,NA,15,few,TGTGCCAGTAGTGACACCGTTTCTGGAAATCAGCCCCAGCATTTT,CASSDTVSGNQPQHF
TRBV4-3,TRBJ2-7,NA,14,NA,TGCGCCAGCAGCCAAGATCCGGGTCCCTACGAGCAGTACTTC,CASSQDPGPYEQYF
TRBV12-3/TRBV12-4,TRBJ2-5,TRBD2,15,NA,TGTGCCAGCAGTCATAGCGGGAGGGCAGTAGAGACCCAGTACTTC,CASSHSGRAVETQYF
TRBV7-2,TRBJ1-2,NA,13,few,TGTGCCAGCAGCTTAGCGTATGGTGGAGGCTACACCTTC,CASSLAYGGGYTF
TRBV11-1,TRBJ2-4,TRBD1,11,NA,TGTGCCAGCAGCTTAGAGGGACAGTTGAACTTC,CASSLEGQLNF
TRBV19,TRBJ2-2,NA,15,few,TGTGCCAGTAGTATAATCCAGCGAGATACCGGGGAGCTGTTTTTT,CASSIIQRDTGELFF
TRBV15,TRBJ2-5,TRBD1,16,NA,TGTGCCACCAGCTCCCAGGACAGGGGATTACTAGAGACCCAGTACTTC,CATSSQDRGLLETQYF
TRBV25-1,TRBJ1-2,NA,13,NA,TGTGCCAGCAGTGCCGAGTTTAACTATGGCTACACCTTC,CASSAEFNYGYTF
TRBV3-1,TRBJ1-2,TRBD1,14,few,TGTGCCAGCAGCCGGGGGACAGGGGACTATGGCTACACCTTC,CASSRGTGDYGYTF
TRBV2,TRBJ1-1,NA,15,few,TGTGCCAGCAGCAAACCCGGAGGAGGGAACACTGAAGCTTTCTTT,CASSKPGGGNTEAFF
TRBV20-1,TRBJ2-7,NA,11,many,TGCAGTGCTCTTACCTCATACGAGCAGTACTTC,CSALTSYEQYF
TRBV7-9,TRBJ1-1,TRBD1,14,NA,TGTGCCAGCAGCGCGGACAGGGGGCTCACTGAAGCTTTCTTT,CASSADRGLTEAFF
TRBV7-2,TRBJ2-7,TRBD2,14,many,TGTGCCAGCAGCTTCAGCGGGAGTGGGGGTGAGCAGTACTTC,CASSFSGSGGEQYF
TRBV12-3/TRBV12-4,TRBJ1-1,NA,15,NA,TGTGCCAGCAGATCCGCGTGGCCCGCTAACACTGAAGCTTTCTTT,CASRSAWPANTEAFF
TRBV11-2,TRBJ1-1,NA,13,NA,TGTGCCAGCAGCCCGAGGTCGGGGACTGAAGCTTTCTTT,CASSPRSGTEAFF
TRBV7-8,TRBJ2-5,NA,16,few,TGTGCCAGCACCTTATCCCGGGTTTCGAGACAAGAGACCCAGTACTTC,CASTLSRVSRQETQYF
TRBV18,TRBJ2-1,TRBD2,15,few,TGTGCCAGCTCACCTGCGGGAGTGGCCCTAAATGAGCAGTTCTTC,CASSPAGVALNEQFF
TRBV3-1,TRBJ2-7,TRBD2,15,many,TGTGCCAGCGGCACGTGGTCTAGCGGGTACTACGAGCAGTACTTC,CASGTWSSGYYEQYF
TRBV6-2/TRBV6-3,TRBJ1-5,NA,18,few,TGTGCCAGCAGTTACTTTCCGGCTTCCAGGGAAGGGAATCAGCCCCAGCATTTT,CASSYFPASREGNQPQHF
TRBV5-6,TRBJ2-1,TRBD1,16,NA,TGTGCCAGCAGCCTGCTCGGACAGGGGCTAGGCGATGAGCAGTTCTTC,CASSLLGQGLGDEQFF
TRBV6-2/TRBV6-3,TRBJ2-7,NA,14,NA,TGTGCCAGCAGTTCAGGCATGGGTTCCTACGAGCAGTACTTC,CASSSGMGSYEQYF
TRBV19,TRBJ1-2,TRBD1,14,few,TGTGCCAGTACCGCGGGACAGGGGATCTATGGCTACACCTTC,CASTAGQGIYGYTF
TRBV6-6,TRBJ2-7,NA,17,NA,TGTGCCAGCAGTAAACCGGGACCGACAATGAGGGCCTACGAGCAGTACTTC,CASSKPGPTMRAYEQYF